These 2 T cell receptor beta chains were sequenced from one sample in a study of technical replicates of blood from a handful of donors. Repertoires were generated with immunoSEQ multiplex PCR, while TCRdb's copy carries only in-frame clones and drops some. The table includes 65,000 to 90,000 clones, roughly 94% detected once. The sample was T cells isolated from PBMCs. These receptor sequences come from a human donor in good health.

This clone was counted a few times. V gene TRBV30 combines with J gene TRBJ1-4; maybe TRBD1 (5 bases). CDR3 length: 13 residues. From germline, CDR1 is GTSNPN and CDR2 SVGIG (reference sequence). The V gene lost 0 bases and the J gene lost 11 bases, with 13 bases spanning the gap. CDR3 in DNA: TGTGCCTGGAGTGTAGAGATTGGGGGGAAACTGTTTTTT. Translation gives CAWSVEIGGKLFF.

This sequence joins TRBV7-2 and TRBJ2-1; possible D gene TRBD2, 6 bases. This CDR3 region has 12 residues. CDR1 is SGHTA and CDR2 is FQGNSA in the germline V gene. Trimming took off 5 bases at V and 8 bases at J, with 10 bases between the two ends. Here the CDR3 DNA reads TGTGCCAGCAGCCGATGGGGGGATGAGCAGTTCTTC. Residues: CASSRWGDEQFF.